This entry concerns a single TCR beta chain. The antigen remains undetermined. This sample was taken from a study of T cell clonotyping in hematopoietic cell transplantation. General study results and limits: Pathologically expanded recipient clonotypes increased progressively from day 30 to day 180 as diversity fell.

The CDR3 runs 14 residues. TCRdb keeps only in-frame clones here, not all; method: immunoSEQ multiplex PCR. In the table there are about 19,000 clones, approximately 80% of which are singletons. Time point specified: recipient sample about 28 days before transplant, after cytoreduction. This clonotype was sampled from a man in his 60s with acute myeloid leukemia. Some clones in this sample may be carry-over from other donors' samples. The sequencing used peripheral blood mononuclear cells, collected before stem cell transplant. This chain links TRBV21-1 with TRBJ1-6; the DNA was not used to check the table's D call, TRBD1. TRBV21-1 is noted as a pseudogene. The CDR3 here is CASSSSSYNSPLHF. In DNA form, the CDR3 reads TGTGCCAGCAGCAGCAGCTCCTATAATTCACCCCTCCACTTT.